The 6 T cell receptor beta chains below come from one sample, sequenced in a study of T cells in narcolepsy. Using immunoSEQ multiplex PCR, the repertoire was profiled, and TCRdb retains in-frame clones only, with some absent. The repertoire holds some 30,000 clones, 75% to 90% seen once, with about 0.62% in the top ten. Input material: memory (CD45RA-) CD4+ T cells from blood. All receptors derive from a human donor in good health.

CDR3 bases: TGCGCCAGCAGCTTCGACAGTGGATATGGCTACACCTTC. It encodes CASSFDSGYGYTF. The chain employs TRBV5-1 and TRBJ1-2, with D possibly matching TRBD1 (5 bases). The CDR3 runs to 13 residues. Trimming took off 2 bases at V and 5 bases at J, with 10 bases between the two ends. Germline V gives CDR1 SGHRS, CDR2 YFSETQ.

This rearrangement joins TRBV28 to TRBJ2-4; maybe TRBD1 (6 bases). Germline V gene lookup returns CDR1 MDHEN and CDR2 SYDVKM. CDR3 length: 15 residues. Trimming removed 9 bases from V and 0 bases from J, with 15 bases in between. In DNA form, the CDR3 reads TGTGCCAGTTTGACAGGATCGTTAGCCAAAAACATTCAGTACTTC. It yields the protein CASLTGSLAKNIQYF.

The chain combines TRBV7-9 with TRBJ1-6; D is ambiguous. The ends were cut back, 3 bases at V and 10 bases at J, with 4 bases in the middle. Germline lookup yields CDR1 SEHNR and CDR2 FQNEAQ (reference sequence). The CDR3 contains 11 residues. The CDR3 DNA is TGTGCCAGCAGCTTCAAGTCACCCCTCCACTTT. Translation gives CASSFKSPLHF.

The J gene is TRBJ2-1, the V gene TRBV11-2, with D perhaps TRBD1 (8 bases). V gave up 5 bases and J gave up 5 bases, with 16 bases separating them. Germline CDR1 SGHAT, CDR2 FQNNGV. The CDR3 runs 15 residues. CDR3: CASSPDRGGDNEQFF. In DNA, the CDR3 is TGTGCCAGCAGCCCAGACAGGGGAGGGGACAATGAGCAGTTCTTC. The variable domain in full, with the rest retrieved from reference TRBV11-2 and TRBJ2-1, is EAGVAQSPRYKIIEKRQSVAFWCNPISGHATLYWYQQILGQGPKLLIQFQNNGVVDDSQLPKDRFSAERLKGVDSTLKIQPAKLEDSAVYLCASSPDRGGDNEQFFGPGTRLTVL.

V gene TRBV27 combines with J gene TRBJ2-4, with 11 bases aligning to TRBD2. The J segment lost 4 bases and the V segment lost 4 bases, leaving 12 bases of the junction unmatched. Germline lookup yields CDR1 MNHEY and CDR2 SMNVEV (reference sequence). The CDR3 spans 18 residues. CDR3 protein: CASSSSPRLAGLKNIQYF. The CDR3 region has the DNA TGTGCCAGCAGTTCAAGCCCCCGACTAGCGGGACTAAAAAACATTCAGTACTTC.

The V gene is TRBV2, the J gene TRBJ2-1; 7 positions agree with TRBD1. CDR3 size: 16 residues. Per the germline V gene, CDR1 is SNHLY and CDR2 is FYNNEI. Germline trimming cut 5 bases from V and 6 bases from J; bases unmatched to any gene: 13. The CDR3 DNA sequence: TGTGCCAGCAGTCCCTCTGGAAGGGGGCGTCGCAATGAGCAGTTCTTC. It specifies CASSPSGRGRRNEQFF.